The 26 T cell receptor beta chains below were found in one sample sequenced in a study of cytomegalovirus exposure and HLA in healthy donors. PCR involved 60 Vbeta and 13 Jbeta primers. Sequencing used immunoSEQ multiplex PCR; TCRdb keeps in-frame clones, though not all of them. The sample comprises some 120,000 clones, 80% to 90% of which are singletons, and around 11% rests with the top ten. Sequencing was performed on PBMCs. The receptors shown here come from a male donor in good health and CMV-seropositive.

This chain's CDR3 is CASSIGQLNTEAFF. The CDR3 nucleotides read TGTGCCAGTAGTATCGGACAGTTGAACACTGAAGCTTTCTTT. V usage is TRBV19 and J usage is TRBJ1-1, with D perhaps TRBD1 (6 bases). The CDR3 loop spans 14 amino acids. Trimming cost V 3 bases and J 0 bases, with 8 bases left between them. CDR1 and CDR2 (germline): LNHDA, SQIVND (reference sequence). The full variable domain, its missing parts supplied by reference TRBV19 and TRBJ1-1, is DGGITQSPKYLFRKEGQNVTLSCEQNLNHDAMYWYRQDPGQGLRLIYYSQIVNDFQKGDIAEGYSVSREKKESFPLTVTSAQKNPTAFYLCASSIGQLNTEAFFGQGTRLTVV.

The rearrangement uses TRBV19 and TRBJ1-1; 9 bases match TRBD1. In germline, CDR1 is LNHDA, CDR2 SQIVND (reference sequence). This CDR3 is 17 amino acids long. V trimming: 7 bases; J trimming: 2 bases; junction bases outside the gene matches: 14. As DNA, the CDR3 is TGTGCCAGTAAGGCGGGCGGGACAGGGCGGTTTAACACTGAAGCTTTCTTT. Translation gives CASKAGGTGRFNTEAFF.

The chain has TRBV11-2 and TRBJ1-4; D is undetermined. This CDR3 region has 13 residues. Germline CDR1 SGHAT, CDR2 FQNNGV. V dropped 5 bases and J dropped 7 bases, with 11 bases sitting between them. CDR3 in DNA: TGTGCCAGCAGCGCGGGAGGTAGTGAAAAACTGTTTTTT. Translated: CASSAGGSEKLFF.

V and J are TRBV7-9 and TRBJ1-5; 9 nucleotides match TRBD1. The V gene's germline CDR1 is SEHNR and CDR2 FQNEAQ (reference sequence). The CDR3 totals 15 residues. The J segment lost 4 bases and the V segment lost 4 bases, leaving 5 bases of the junction unmatched. The CDR3 DNA follows: TGTGCCAGCAGCTCCTCGGGGACAGGGAATCAGCCCCAGCATTTT. Translating gives CASSSSGTGNQPQHF.

The chain links TRBV5-4 to TRBJ1-2; D is possibly TRBD1 (5 bases). The germline CDR1 and CDR2 sequences are SGHNT and YYREEE (reference sequence). Trimming pared 1 base from V and 8 bases from J, leaving 12 bases between. CDR3 length equals 13 residues. CDR3: CASSLNQGAGYTF. In DNA form, the CDR3 reads TGTGCCAGCAGCTTGAACCAGGGTGCGGGCTACACCTTC.

This clone was detected only a few times. The gene calls are TRBV29-1 and TRBJ2-3; weak D call: TRBD1 (5 bases). Germline CDR1 reads SQVTM; CDR2 reads ANQGSEA. The CDR3 is 15 residues long. V was cut by 5 bases and J by 3 bases, with 18 bases left in between. The CDR3 loop is CSVQAGQGRTDTQYF. DNA of the CDR3: TGCAGCGTTCAGGCAGGGCAGGGTAGAACAGATACGCAGTATTTT.

V is TRBV30 and J is TRBJ1-1; possible D gene TRBD1, 6 bases. This CDR3 comprises 12 residues. Deletions cut 2 bases from V and 10 bases from J, with 14 bases between. Germline assignment: CDR1 GTSNPN and CDR2 SVGIG (reference sequence). CDR3 protein: CAWSPTGQRAFF. The CDR3 bases are TGTGCCTGGAGTCCTACAGGGCAAAGAGCTTTCTTT.

The rearrangement uses TRBV2 and TRBJ2-1, with 10 bases lining up with TRBD2. This CDR3 contains 16 residues. The V gene's germline CDR1 is SNHLY and CDR2 FYNNEI. V lost 9 bases, J lost 2 bases, and 10 bases stayed unmatched. The CDR3 sequence is CASLNLAGAPYNEQFF. The CDR3 region has the DNA TGTGCCAGTTTAAACCTAGCGGGAGCTCCCTACAATGAGCAGTTCTTC.

The chain is built from TRBV6-5 and TRBJ1-1; no clear D gene. The CDR3 consists of 13 residues. V gave up 7 bases and J gave up 0 bases, with 9 bases separating them. Germline CDR1 and CDR2: MNHEY and SVGAGI. The CDR3 region is CASNSPLNTEAFF. CDR3 nucleotide sequence: TGTGCCAGCAACTCCCCGTTGAACACTGAAGCTTTCTTT.

This chain links TRBV5-8 with TRBJ1-5; D unresolved. Germline V lookup: CDR1 SGHTS, CDR2 YDEGEE. Trimming left V 4 bases short and J 2 bases short, with 7 bases between. CDR3 length: 13 amino acids. The CDR3 DNA is TGTGCCAGCAGCCCCAGTGGCAATCAGCCCCAGCATTTT. Translated, it gives CASSPSGNQPQHF.

This clone was seen only a few times. The V and J genes are TRBV19 and TRBJ1-2; 10 nucleotides line up with TRBD1. Germline lookup yields CDR1 LNHDA and CDR2 SQIVND (reference sequence). V was pared by 6 bases and J by 2 bases, with 3 bases of the junction left unmatched. This CDR3 comprises 14 residues. DNA of the CDR3: TGTGCCAGTAGGACAGGGGGCGCCAACTATGGCTACACCTTC. As protein: CASRTGGANYGYTF.

CDR3 coding DNA: TGTGCCAGCAGCTCGGGACTAGCGGGGAGCACAGATACGCAGTATTTT. As protein: CASSSGLAGSTDTQYF. The chain joins TRBV5-4 to TRBJ2-3; 13 bases are shared with TRBD2. The CDR3 is 16 residues long. Per the germline V gene, CDR1 is SGHNT and CDR2 is YYREEE (reference sequence). Unmatched junction bases numbered 1, after V lost 3 bases and J lost 0 bases.

There are a few counts of this clone. The chain recombines TRBV11-2 with TRBJ2-7; D remains unclear. This CDR3 region has 13 residues. The V end lost 2 bases, the J end lost 3 bases, and 8 bases lay between the germline ends. Germline V lookup: CDR1 SGHAT, CDR2 FQNNGV. CDR3 amino acids: CASSLLRVYEQYF. Here the CDR3 DNA reads TGTGCCAGCAGCTTACTACGGGTCTACGAGCAGTACTTC.

The gene calls are TRBV28 and TRBJ1-2, with D unclear. The CDR3 loop spans 14 amino acids. Germline CDR1 and CDR2: MDHEN and SYDVKM. V shed 4 bases and J shed 2 bases, with 11 bases lying between them. The CDR3 DNA reads TGTGCCAGCAGTTCAGGAGGGCGGAACTATGGCTACACCTTC. Translation: CASSSGGRNYGYTF.

The V call is TRBV6-1, the J call TRBJ2-7; 8 positions agree with TRBD1. The germline V gene encodes CDR1 MNHNS and CDR2 SASEGT. The CDR3 runs to 15 residues. With 4 bases clipped from V and 6 bases from J, the junction kept 11 bases outside the gene matches. CDR3 region: CASSATGSTGGEQYF. Here the CDR3 DNA reads TGTGCCAGCAGTGCCACAGGAAGTACAGGGGGCGAGCAGTACTTC.

V gene TRBV5-5 combines with J gene TRBJ1-4; no clear D. The CDR3 has 14 residues. Per germline, CDR1 SGHKS and CDR2 YYEKEE (reference sequence). The V gene lost 4 bases and the J gene lost 0 bases, with 7 bases spanning the gap. CDR3 bases: TGTGCCAGCAGCCAAGAGGCAACTAATGAAAAACTGTTTTTT. Its translation is CASSQEATNEKLFF.

The V call is TRBV28, the J call TRBJ2-3; possibly TRBD2 for D (11 bases). The germline V gene encodes CDR1 MDHEN and CDR2 SYDVKM. The CDR3 length is 21 residues. V lost 7 bases to trimming and J lost 0 bases, with 32 bases between them. In DNA form, the CDR3 reads TGTGCCAGCAAGACAGGGGGCAGGAGACTAGCGGGACCGCCTAGCACAGATACGCAGTATTTT. This sequence encodes CASKTGGRRLAGPPSTDTQYF.

This clone was found a few times. The chain joins TRBV9 to TRBJ2-7, with 9 bases identical to TRBD2. The CDR3 extends over 14 amino acids. Germline CDR1 and CDR2: SGDLS and YYNGEE. With V trimmed by 2 bases and J by 3 bases, 3 bases remained unmatched. CDR3 nucleotide sequence: TGTGCCAGCAGCGTTTCACTAGCGGGCTACGAGCAGTACTTC. Translating gives CASSVSLAGYEQYF.

The rearrangement joins TRBV19 to TRBJ2-1; D not certain. Looked up from germline, CDR1 is LNHDA and CDR2 is SQIVND (reference sequence). The CDR3 runs 15 residues. Trimming cost V 3 bases and J 1 base, with 10 bases left between them. CDR3 protein: CASSMESYSYNEQFF. The CDR3 DNA reads TGTGCCAGTAGTATGGAGTCCTATTCCTACAATGAGCAGTTCTTC.

The rearrangement joins TRBV5-6 to TRBJ2-5; 9 bases agree with TRBD2. The CDR3 has 15 residues. V lost 0 bases and J lost 5; bases outside the gene matches: 5. Germline CDR1 is SGHDT and CDR2 is YYEEEE. The CDR3 nucleotides are TGTGCCAGCAGCTTGGCCGCGGGAGGGCCGGAGACCCAGTACTTC. Protein sequence: CASSLAAGGPETQYF. Using reference TRBV5-6 and TRBJ2-5 for the parts outside the CDR3, the full variable domain is DAGVTQSPTHLIKTRGQQVTLRCSPKSGHDTVSWYQQALGQGPQFIFQYYEEEERQRGNFPDRFSGHQFPNYSSELNVNALLLGDSALYLCASSLAAGGPETQYFGPGTRLLVL.

The chain joins TRBV4-3 to TRBJ2-1, with 8 bases identical to TRBD2. Germline-derived CDR1 and CDR2 are LGHNA and YSLEER. V was pared by 4 bases and J by 7 bases, with 18 bases of the junction left unmatched. The CDR3 totals 18 residues. CDR3 protein: CASSRGPISGTLLNEQFF. The CDR3 nucleotides are TGCGCCAGCAGCCGCGGGCCAATTAGCGGGACGTTACTTAATGAGCAGTTCTTC.

The V call is TRBV30, the J call TRBJ2-3, with TRBD1 matching 7 bases. Germline V gives CDR1 GTSNPN, CDR2 SVGIG (reference sequence). Trimming cost V 8 bases and J 7 bases; bases outside gene matches: 6. This CDR3 is built from 11 residues. The CDR3 sequence is CAGDRAHTQYF. The CDR3 nucleotides are TGTGCCGGAGACAGGGCACATACGCAGTATTTT.

This clone was counted a few times. The rearrangement uses TRBV9 and TRBJ2-2; 7 nucleotides agree with TRBD2. The V and J ends lost 2 bases and 7 bases, in that order; junction bases with no gene match: 20. This CDR3 is built from 19 residues. Germline V gene data show CDR1 as SGDLS and CDR2 as YYNGEE. Here the CDR3 reads CASSVSLDHRGSGGGELFF. The CDR3 DNA follows: TGTGCCAGCAGCGTCTCTCTCGATCACCGCGGGAGCGGTGGCGGGGAGCTGTTTTTT.

The chain couples TRBV6-5 to TRBJ2-1; 7 bases are shared with TRBD2. The germline gives CDR1 MNHEY, CDR2 SVGAGI. Trimming at V came to 0 bases and at J to 8 bases, leaving 7 bases not matched to a gene. This CDR3 spans 15 amino acids. The CDR3 sequence: CASSYSTGTTHEQFF. In nucleotides, the CDR3 is TGTGCCAGCAGTTACTCGACGGGGACTACTCATGAGCAGTTCTTC.

The rearrangement links TRBV7-3 to TRBJ2-6; no firm D call. Germline CDR1 and CDR2: SGHTA and FQGTGA. V was pared by 2 bases and J by 3 bases, with 8 bases between. The CDR3 sequence is 15 residues long. The CDR3 protein is CASSLGPLGANVLTF. CDR3 in DNA: TGTGCCAGCAGCTTAGGGCCCCTTGGGGCCAACGTCCTGACTTTC. Variable domain in full (rest from reference TRBV7-3 and TRBJ2-6): GAGVSQTPSNKVTEKGKYVELRCDPISGHTALYWYRQSLGQGPEFLIYFQGTGAADDSGLPNDRFFAVRPEGSVSTLKIQRTERGDSAVYLCASSLGPLGANVLTFGAGSRLTVL.

Comments on this clone: At one boundary the junction diverges from the germline segment, which might be a read error. This chain joins TRBV7-9 and TRBJ2-4, with D possibly TRBD1 on 5 matching bases. The CDR3 extends over 13 amino acids. In germline, CDR1 is SEHNR, CDR2 FQNEAQ (reference sequence). The CDR3 loop is CASSSQVALGLDF. CDR3 bases: TGTGCCAGCAGCTCCCAAGTCGCGCTGGGGCTTGACTTC.